This TCR beta chain was recorded in a study of blood T cell repertoires in COVID-19. Across the study: The study drew acute and convalescent COVID-19 samples from the United States, Italy and Spain.

Study members were between about 18 and 89 years old and lived in 20 to 30 US regions. The V and J ends lost 0 bases and 4 bases respectively, with 12 bases between them. CDR3 length: 15 amino acids. In germline, CDR1 is MNHEY, CDR2 SVGEGT. The protocol was immunoSEQ multiplex PCR, while the TCRdb copy is restricted to in-frame clones and leaves out a portion. The sample lists about 300,000 clones, 80% to 90% occurring once. The clonotype comes from a man between 25 and 39 years old who had recovered from COVID-19. The chain couples TRBV6-2 or TRBV6-3 to TRBJ1-2; no firm D call. The sample consisted of PBMCs or T cells enriched from blood (not recorded which). This CDR3 reads CASSYSTVLLYGYTF. The CDR3 nucleotides read TGTGCCAGCAGTTACTCCACAGTCTTACTCTATGGCTACACCTTC.